The source of this TCR beta chain is a study of T-cell memory formation after mild COVID-19. TCRdb ran MiXCR on the 5' RACE reads and lists one entry per CDR3 protein. Of around 450,000 distinct CDR3 sequences in the sample, 20% were seen once. Trimming pared 7 bases from V and 2 bases from J, leaving 16 bases between. CDR1 is MNHEY and CDR2 is SVGAGI in the germline V gene. This CDR3 has 15 residues. This clonotype originated in an adult woman who had mild COVID-19 (a few samples of this study predate the infection). Cell type and time point are not known. What was sequenced was PBMCs or a T cell subset sorted from them (not recorded which). This chain links TRBV6-5 with TRBJ2-3; unclear D gene. The CDR3 DNA is TGTGCCAGCAAAGGAGAGGCAGCGAACACAGATACGCAGTATTTT. It encodes CASKGEAANTDTQYF.